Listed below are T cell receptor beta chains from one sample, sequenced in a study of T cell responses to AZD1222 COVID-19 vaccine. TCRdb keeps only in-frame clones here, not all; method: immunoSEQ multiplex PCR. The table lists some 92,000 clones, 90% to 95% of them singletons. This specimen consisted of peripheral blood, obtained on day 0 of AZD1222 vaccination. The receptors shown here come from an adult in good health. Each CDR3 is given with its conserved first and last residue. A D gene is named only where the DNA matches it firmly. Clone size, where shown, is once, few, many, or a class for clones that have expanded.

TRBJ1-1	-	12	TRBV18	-	CASSPTTDEAFF	TGTGCCAGCTCACCGACGACTGATGAAGCTTTCTTT
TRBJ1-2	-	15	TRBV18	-	CASSPPGGRDYGYTF	TGTGCCAGCTCACCCCCCGGGGGCAGGGACTATGGCTACACCTTC
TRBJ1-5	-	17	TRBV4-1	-	CASSQNTGRRANQPQHF	TGCGCCAGCAGCCAAAACACGGGTCGCAGGGCTAATCAGCCCCAGCATTTT
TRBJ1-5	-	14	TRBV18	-	CASSEDWGESPQHF	TGTGCCAGCTCAGAAGACTGGGGGGAAAGTCCCCAGCATTTT
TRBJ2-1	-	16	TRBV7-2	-	CASSLVATYSYNEQFF	TGTGCCAGCAGCTTAGTAGCCACCTACTCCTACAATGAGCAGTTCTTC
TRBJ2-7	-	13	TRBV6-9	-	CASSHPSRRKQYF	TGTGCCAGCAGCCACCCCTCCCGGCGTAAGCAGTACTTC
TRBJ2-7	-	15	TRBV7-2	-	CASSPRADSSYEQYF	TGTGCCAGCAGCCCCAGGGCGGACAGCTCCTACGAGCAGTACTTC
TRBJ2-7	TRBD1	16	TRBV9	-	CASSVLPGTGFGEQYF	TGTGCCAGCAGCGTCCTACCCGGGACAGGGTTCGGGGAGCAGTACTTC
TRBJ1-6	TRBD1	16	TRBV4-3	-	CASSQSRDSFSSPLHF	TGCGCCAGCAGCCAAAGCCGGGACAGTTTTAGTTCACCCCTCCACTTT
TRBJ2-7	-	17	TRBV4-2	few	CASSQQWQTGTTYEQYF	TGTGCCAGCAGCCAACAATGGCAAACAGGGACTACCTACGAGCAGTACTTC
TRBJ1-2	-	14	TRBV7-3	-	CASSLTGDSYGYTF	TGTGCCAGCAGCTTAACGGGTGACAGCTATGGCTACACCTTC
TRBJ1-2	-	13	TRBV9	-	CASSVVAGEGYTF	TGTGCCAGCAGCGTAGTTGCAGGGGAGGGCTACACCTTC
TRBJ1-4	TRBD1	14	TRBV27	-	CASSSDRGAEKLFF	TGTGCCAGCAGCTCGGACAGGGGGGCTGAAAAACTGTTTTTT
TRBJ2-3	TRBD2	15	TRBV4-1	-	CASSQVGTRADTQYF	TGCGCCAGCAGCCAAGTGGGGACTAGGGCAGATACGCAGTATTTT
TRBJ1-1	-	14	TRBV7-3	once	CASSLSRANTEAFF	TGTGCCAGCAGCTTGTCACGGGCGAACACTGAAGCTTTCTTT
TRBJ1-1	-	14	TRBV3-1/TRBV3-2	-	CASSLYRDDTEAFF	TGTGCCAGCAGCCTCTACAGGGACGACACTGAAGCTTTCTTT
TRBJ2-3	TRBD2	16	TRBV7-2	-	CASSGTSGPTTDTQYF	TGTGCCAGCAGCGGGACTAGCGGGCCCACCACAGATACGCAGTATTTT
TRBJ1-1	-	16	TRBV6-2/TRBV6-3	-	CASSYSYRSLNTEAFF	TGTGCCAGCAGTTACTCGTACCGGAGCCTAAACACTGAAGCTTTCTTT
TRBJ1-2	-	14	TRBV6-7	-	CASSYSDRINGYTF	TGTGCCAGCAGTTACTCAGACAGGATAAATGGCTACACCTTC
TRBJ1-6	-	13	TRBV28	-	CASSSHLYSPLHF	TGTGCCAGCAGTTCCCACCTCTATTCACCCCTCCACTTT
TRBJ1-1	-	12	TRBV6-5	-	CASSRDVTEAFF	TGTGCCAGCAGCAGGGATGTCACTGAAGCTTTCTTT
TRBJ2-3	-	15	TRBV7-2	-	CASSLGGGMGGTQYF	TGTGCCAGCAGCTTAGGCGGCGGGATGGGTGGTACGCAGTATTTT
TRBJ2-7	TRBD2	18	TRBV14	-	CASSQAGLAGGSFYEQYF	TGTGCCAGCAGCCAAGCTGGTCTAGCGGGAGGGTCTTTCTACGAGCAGTACTTC
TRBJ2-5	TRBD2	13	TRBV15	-	CATRLAGGETQYF	TGTGCCACCCGACTAGCGGGGGGAGAGACCCAGTACTTC
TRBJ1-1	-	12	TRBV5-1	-	CASSLADTEAFF	TGCGCCAGCAGCTTGGCAGACACTGAAGCTTTCTTT
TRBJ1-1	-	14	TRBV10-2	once	CASTPPGMTTEAFF	TGCGCCAGCACCCCCCCGGGCATGACCACTGAAGCTTTCTTT
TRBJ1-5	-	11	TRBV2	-	CASSVDQPQHF	TGTGCCAGCAGTGTCGACCAGCCCCAGCATTTT
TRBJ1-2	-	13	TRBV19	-	CASSITLKQGYTF	TGTGCCAGTAGTATAACTCTAAAGCAGGGCTACACCTTC
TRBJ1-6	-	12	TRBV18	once	CASRTNDSPLHF	TGTGCCAGCAGGACAAACGATTCACCCCTCCACTTT
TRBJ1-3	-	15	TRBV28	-	CASSPRGSSGNTIYF	TGTGCCAGCAGTCCCAGGGGATCAAGTGGAAACACCATATATTTT
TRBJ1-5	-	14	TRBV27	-	CASSPRAGNQPQHF	TGTGCCAGCAGCCCCCGGGCAGGGAATCAGCCCCAGCATTTT
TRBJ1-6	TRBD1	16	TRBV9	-	CASSVEGSGGNSPLHF	TGTGCCAGCAGCGTAGAGGGGTCAGGGGGAAATTCACCCCTCCACTTT